These 10 T cell receptor beta chains came from one sample sequenced in a study of post-analysis software for immune sequencing data. Study-level points and caveats: The five TRBV segments detected at higher frequency in patients than in controls included TRBV5-6, TRBV5-1 and TRBV20-1.

Every TCR beta cDNA library bore unique molecular identifiers. One entry per CDR3 protein, called by TCRdb with MiXCR from the PCR reads. Altogether some 690,000 distinct CDR3 sequences are present, around 27% being singletons, with the ten largest covering 0.5% to 0.6%. What these receptors recognize is not known. Sequenced input: blood. The receptors shown here come from a girl under 18 with multiple sclerosis.

The gene calls are TRBV6-6 and TRBJ1-2, with unresolved D. Germline CDR1 reads MNHNY; CDR2 reads SVGAGI (reference sequence). The V end lost 5 bases, the J end lost 13 bases, and 14 bases lay between the germline ends. This CDR3 spans 11 amino acids. CDR3 sequence reads: CASSQWPPSTF. CDR3 in DNA: TGTGCCAGCAGTCAGTGGCCGCCGTCCACCTTC.

The table lists this clonotype with a few counts. V usage is TRBV5-1 and J usage is TRBJ2-1, with no clear D. Germline lookup yields CDR1 SGHRS and CDR2 YFSETQ. The CDR3 runs to 17 residues. V shed 1 base and J shed 0 bases, with 14 bases lying between them. This CDR3 is CASSLRVGPGSYNEQFF. CDR3 nucleotide sequence: TGCGCCAGCAGCTTGAGGGTCGGCCCCGGCTCCTACAATGAGCAGTTCTTC.

This clonotype appeared a few times. V is TRBV18 and J is TRBJ2-3; 9 bases line up with TRBD2. The V segment lost 1 base and the J segment 0 bases; nucleotides outside the gene matches: 8. This CDR3 contains 18 residues. Germline V gene lookup returns CDR1 KGHSH and CDR2 LQKENI. CDR3 DNA sequence: TGTGCCAGCTCACCACTGGGGCTAGCGGGGATAAGCACAGATACGCAGTATTTT. Translation gives CASSPLGLAGISTDTQYF.

The chain has TRBV28 and TRBJ2-2; D gene unclear. Germline CDR1 and CDR2: MDHEN and SYDVKM. The V end was cut by 2 bases, the J end by 1 base, with 8 bases between. The CDR3 has 15 residues. This CDR3 is CASSLGQENTGELFF. The CDR3 nucleotides read TGTGCCAGCAGTTTAGGGCAGGAGAACACCGGGGAGCTGTTTTTT. Based on the CDR3 plus reference TRBV28 and TRBJ2-2, the full variable domain is DVKVTQSSRYLVKRTGEKVFLECVQDMDHENMFWYRQDPGLGLRLIYFSYDVKMKEKGDIPEGYSVSREKKERFSLILESASTNQTSMYLCASSLGQENTGELFFGEGSRLTVL.

This clonotype came up many times. The rearrangement uses TRBV6-5 and TRBJ2-7; perhaps TRBD1 as D (5 bases). The V gene lost 2 bases and the J gene lost 1 base, with 6 bases spanning the gap. This CDR3 has 13 residues. Germline-derived CDR1 and CDR2 are MNHEY and SVGAGI. In DNA, the CDR3 is TGTGCCAGCAGTTACGCAGGGTCCTACGAGCAGTACTTC. Its translation: CASSYAGSYEQYF.

The V and J genes are TRBV28 and TRBJ1-2; no clear D. V was cut by 3 bases and J by 8 bases, with 22 bases left in between. This CDR3 comprises 16 residues. Germline V gives CDR1 MDHEN, CDR2 SYDVKM. CDR3 DNA: TGTGCCAGCAGTTTGGCGGAATCCACCCTTTCTGGGGGCTACACCTTC. It codes for CASSLAESTLSGGYTF.

The V gene is TRBV7-2, the J gene TRBJ2-5; 10 bases align to TRBD2. The assigned J gene may be wrong: the sequence end matches TRBJ2-1 better. CDR3 length: 16 residues. Germline loops: CDR1 SGHTA, CDR2 FQGNSA. As DNA, the CDR3 is TGTGCCAGCAGCCCGCTGGGTAGCGGGAGGCAAGAGACCCAGTTCTTC. Translation: CASSPLGSGRQETQFF.

The CDR3 protein is CASRNSGEGNQPQHF. The DNA for the CDR3 is TGTGCCAGCAGAAACTCGGGTGAGGGCAATCAGCCCCAGCATTTT. The chain links TRBV28 to TRBJ1-5; no clear D. CDR1 is MDHEN and CDR2 is SYDVKM in the germline V gene. The CDR3 runs 15 residues. The V gene lost 6 bases and the J gene lost 2 bases, with 14 bases spanning the gap.

The sample holds a few counts of this clonotype. CDR3 bases: TGTGCCAGCAGCAAGCAGGGGAATCGAGCTGAAGCTTTCTTT. Protein: CASSKQGNRAEAFF. This chain connects TRBV12-3 or TRBV12-4 to TRBJ1-1, with a weak D call TRBD1 (6 bases). The CDR3 consists of 14 residues. Trimming removed 6 bases from V and 6 bases from J, with 17 bases in between.

This clonotype was recorded a few times. The chain links TRBV20-1 to TRBJ2-1; the D is unclear. The ends were cut back, 7 bases at V and 0 bases at J, with 7 bases in the middle. This CDR3 has 12 amino acids. The germline CDR1 and CDR2 sequences are DFQATT and SNEGSKA (reference sequence). DNA for the CDR3: TGCAGTGGTATCCCCTCCTACAATGAGCAGTTCTTC. It specifies CSGIPSYNEQFF.